What follows are 19 T cell receptor beta chains derived from one specimen sequenced in a study of metastatic and nonmetastatic thyroid tumors. All patients were untreated before thyroid surgery. TCRdb reassembled clones from the PCR reads with MiXCR. The table records about 8,400 clones, over 25% of them present only once. Sequencing was carried out using tumor tissue. These receptors came from a female donor with papillary thyroid cancer or a benign thyroid nodule (not recorded which). Some clones in this sample may be carry-over from other donors' samples.

The CDR3 region is CASSSGQANTGELFF. CDR3 DNA sequence: TGTGCCAGCAGCTCGGGACAGGCGAACACCGGGGAGCTGTTTTTT. V gene TRBV7-3 combines with J gene TRBJ2-2, with 8 bases lining up with TRBD1. J was trimmed by 0 bases and V by 4 bases; bases with no gene match: 1. CDR1 and CDR2 from the germline V gene are SGHTA and FQGTGA. The CDR3 consists of 15 residues.

This clone is medium-sized within its sample. The chain is built from TRBV19 and TRBJ1-1; D is uncertain. Germline V gives CDR1 LNHDA, CDR2 SQIVND (reference sequence). V was shortened by 3 bases and J by 8 bases, with 13 bases between the two germline ends. The CDR3 contains 13 residues. CDR3 in DNA: TGTGCCAGTAGTATTTATGGGCAGTCAGAAGCTTTCTTT. It yields the protein CASSIYGQSEAFF.

This clone was seen a few times. The chain carries TRBV27 and TRBJ2-7, with 8 bases identical to TRBD1. J lost 6 bases, V lost 0 bases, and 7 bases had no gene match. The CDR3 spans 15 residues. Germline V gene lookup returns CDR1 MNHEY and CDR2 SMNVEV (reference sequence). CDR3: CASSLSGRGLSEQYF. CDR3 sequence (DNA): TGTGCCAGCAGTTTATCGGGCAGGGGGCTAAGCGAGCAGTACTTC.

This clone is termed medium-sized. This sequence joins TRBV4-1 and TRBJ2-7; D is possibly TRBD2 (5 bases). Germline CDR1 and CDR2: MGHRA and YSYEKL. Trimming pared 2 bases from V and 7 bases from J, leaving 12 bases between. CDR3 length equals 13 residues. The CDR3 DNA is TGCGCCAGCAGCCAAATATCAATAGCGGAGCAGTACTTC. It translates to CASSQISIAEQYF.

V gene TRBV6-1 combines with J gene TRBJ2-7, with TRBD2 matching over 8 bases. Germline CDR1 is MNHNS and CDR2 is SASEGT. V shed 5 bases and J 5 bases; nucleotides not matched to a gene: 8. The CDR3 consists of 14 residues. The CDR3 DNA is TGTGCCAGCAGTTCAGCGGGAGTAGGAGACGAGCAGTACTTC. Its protein is CASSSAGVGDEQYF.

This clone was detected a few times. The chain links TRBV12-3 or TRBV12-4 to TRBJ2-7; TRBD1 matches at 8 bases. The V segment lost 9 bases and the J segment 6 bases; nucleotides outside the gene matches: 16. This CDR3 region has 15 residues. CDR3 sequence reads: CASRPRTGSYCEQYF. The CDR3 DNA follows: TGTGCCAGTAGACCAAGGACAGGGAGCTACTGCGAGCAGTACTTC.

This clone qualifies as medium-sized. This chain links TRBV7-2 with TRBJ2-7, with 9 bases matching TRBD1. The germline gives CDR1 SGHTA, CDR2 FQGNSA. This CDR3 region has 16 residues. The trim removed 5 bases at V and 3 bases at J, leaving 11 bases unmatched. The CDR3 spells CASSPTGTGNFYEQYF. CDR3 bases: TGTGCCAGCAGCCCCACGGGGACAGGGAATTTCTACGAGCAGTACTTC.

This chain connects TRBV7-3 to TRBJ1-1, with 8 bases fitting TRBD1. The trim removed 5 bases at V and 1 base at J, leaving 12 bases unmatched. The length of the CDR3 is 17 residues. From germline, CDR1 is SGHTA and CDR2 FQGTGA. The chain's CDR3 is CASSGTDRVNQNTEAFF. CDR3 nucleotides: TGTGCCAGCAGCGGCACGGACAGGGTAAATCAGAACACTGAAGCTTTCTTT.

This clone has just a few counts. The chain recombines TRBV19 with TRBJ2-3; the match to TRBD2 covers 9 bases. The CDR3 consists of 14 residues. V was pared by 8 bases and J by 6 bases, with 9 bases of the junction left unmatched. Germline lookup yields CDR1 LNHDA and CDR2 SQIVND (reference sequence). The CDR3 coding sequence is TGTGCCAGTGGCGTAGCGGGAGTGGGGGATACGCAGTATTTT. It codes for CASGVAGVGDTQYF.

This clone has only a few counts. The chain combines TRBV19 with TRBJ2-7; D unresolved. Germline V CDR1 and CDR2: LNHDA, SQIVND (reference sequence). The CDR3 is made up of 13 amino acids. V lost 5 bases, J lost 0 bases, and 8 bases lay in between. As DNA, the CDR3 is TGTGCCAGTAGTGCTACTCTCTCCTACGAGCAGTACTTC. The encoded protein is CASSATLSYEQYF.

The V call is TRBV4-1, the J call TRBJ2-4; D might be TRBD2 (6 bases). The CDR3 runs to 22 residues. V gave up 1 base and J gave up 3 bases, with 31 bases separating them. Germline-derived CDR1 and CDR2 are MGHRA and YSYEKL. The CDR3 is CASSQAVLGGRWTGDGKNIQYF. The CDR3 DNA sequence: TGCGCCAGCAGCCAAGCAGTCCTCGGGGGACGGTGGACGGGGGATGGCAAAAACATTCAGTACTTC.

This chain links TRBV7-3 with TRBJ2-2; 11 positions agree with TRBD2. V dropped 5 bases and J dropped 5; count of bases not matched to a gene: 7. The germline gives CDR1 SGHTA, CDR2 FQGTGA. The CDR3 sequence is 16 residues long. This CDR3 is CASSPPGTSGTGELFF. For the CDR3, the DNA is TGTGCCAGCAGCCCTCCCGGGACTAGCGGAACCGGGGAGCTGTTTTTT.

This chain connects TRBV28 to TRBJ2-1, with 12 bases lining up with TRBD2. The V gene's germline CDR1 is MDHEN and CDR2 SYDVKM. The V and J ends lost 8 bases and 9 bases, in that order; junction bases with no gene match: 5. This CDR3 has 13 residues. This CDR3 is CASETSGSPEQFF. The CDR3 coding sequence is TGTGCCAGCGAGACTAGCGGGAGCCCTGAGCAGTTCTTC.

The V call is TRBV19, the J call TRBJ1-2; D possibly corresponds to TRBD1 (5 bases). The V end lost 7 bases, the J end lost 8 bases, and 20 bases lay between the germline ends. CDR3 length: 14 amino acids. Germline V gene data show CDR1 as LNHDA and CDR2 as SQIVND (reference sequence). CDR3 loop: CASKKSRSGGGYTF. CDR3 in DNA: TGTGCCAGTAAGAAGTCCCGGTCCGGGGGGGGCTACACCTTC.

In this sample, this clone turned up a few times. CDR3 residues: CASSPGTRNYEQYF. In DNA form, the CDR3 reads TGTGCCAGCAGTCCCGGGACTAGGAATTACGAGCAGTACTTC. The chain is built from TRBV6-1 and TRBJ2-7, with 8 bases identical to TRBD2. V lost 5 bases to trimming and J lost 4 bases; unmatched junction nucleotides: 7. This CDR3 region has 14 residues. Per germline, CDR1 MNHNS and CDR2 SASEGT.

For this clone: Mismatch with germline at one junction end may stem from a read error. The chain uses TRBV2 and TRBJ1-6; D call uncertain. CDR1 is SNHLY, CDR2 FYNNEI, per germline. There are 14 residues in the CDR3. The CDR3 loop reads CASSKSSYNSPLHF. The CDR3, as DNA: TGCGCCAGCAGCAAGAGCTCCTATAATTCACCCCTCCACTTT.

The gene calls are TRBV5-1 and TRBJ1-1; D remains ambiguous. CDR1 SGHRS and CDR2 YFSETQ come from the germline V gene. V dropped 2 bases and J dropped 7 bases, with 9 bases sitting between them. This CDR3 is built from 12 residues. In nucleotides, the CDR3 is TGCGCCAGCAGCTTAACAGCGGATGAAGCTTTCTTT. This translates into CASSLTADEAFF.

The gene calls are TRBV5-1 and TRBJ2-2; a weak D match, TRBD2 (7 bases). Between the trimmed V and J ends, which lost 0 bases and 7 bases, there was a span of 19 bases. Per germline, CDR1 SGHRS and CDR2 YFSETQ. The CDR3 totals 17 residues. In DNA, the CDR3 is TGCGCCAGCAGCTTGGCTAGGGGGACTATTGGCGGCGGGGAGCTGTTTTTT. Translation: CASSLARGTIGGGELFF.

This clone was observed a handful of times. The gene calls are TRBV11-2 and TRBJ2-5; D not resolved. The V end was cut by 7 bases, the J end by 5 bases, with 20 bases between. CDR1 and CDR2 (germline): SGHAT, FQNNGV. The CDR3 spans 15 residues. In nucleotides, the CDR3 is TGTGCCAGCACTCTCGGGTCTTACCGACTTGAGACCCAGTACTTC. This translates into CASTLGSYRLETQYF.